The 21 T cell receptor beta chains below come from one sample, sequenced in a study of blood T cell repertoires in COVID-19. The protocol was immunoSEQ multiplex PCR, while the TCRdb copy is restricted to in-frame clones and leaves out a portion. The data contain 80,000 or so clones, around 80% of them seen just once; the ten biggest clones take up under 11%. Sequenced input: peripheral blood. These receptors were obtained from a man aged 55 to 70 with acute or convalescent COVID-19.

This chain uses TRBV4-1 with TRBJ1-5, with D possibly matching TRBD1 (5 bases). This CDR3 spans 18 amino acids. V gave up 0 bases and J gave up 7 bases, with 22 bases separating them. Germline V gene data show CDR1 as MGHRA and CDR2 as YSYEKL. This CDR3 is CASSQDNGARFLNQPQHF. The CDR3 nucleotides read TGCGCCAGCAGCCAAGATAATGGGGCCCGATTCTTGAACCAGCCCCAGCATTTT.

The V call is TRBV19, the J call TRBJ2-1; D unclear. The CDR3 runs 13 residues. With 6 bases removed from V and 7 bases from J, the gap between germline ends came to 13 bases. Germline values: CDR1 LNHDA, CDR2 SQIVND (reference sequence). The CDR3 protein is CASSPSTSNEQFF. For the CDR3, the DNA is TGTGCCAGTAGCCCCTCCACTTCTAATGAGCAGTTCTTC.

This clone was observed a few times. The chain has TRBV28 and TRBJ2-5; D is uncertain. There are 13 residues in the CDR3. V shed 5 bases and J shed 2 bases, with 9 bases lying between them. Germline loops: CDR1 MDHEN, CDR2 SYDVKM. CDR3 in amino acids: CASSTSYQETQYF. The DNA of the CDR3 is TGTGCCAGCAGTACCTCCTATCAAGAGACCCAGTACTTC. Variable domain in full (rest from reference TRBV28 and TRBJ2-5): DVKVTQSSRYLVKRTGEKVFLECVQDMDHENMFWYRQDPGLGLRLIYFSYDVKMKEKGDIPEGYSVSREKKERFSLILESASTNQTSMYLCASSTSYQETQYFGPGTRLLVL.

The chain recombines TRBV7-2 with TRBJ1-2, with D possibly TRBD1 on 6 matching bases. Germline V gives CDR1 SGHTA, CDR2 FQGNSA. The CDR3 is made up of 13 amino acids. Trimming removed 3 bases at V and 2 bases at J, with 7 bases between. This chain's CDR3 is CASSFTGNYGYTF. The CDR3 DNA reads TGTGCCAGCAGCTTCACAGGGAACTATGGCTACACCTTC. The complete variable domain, with remaining parts taken from reference TRBV7-2 and TRBJ1-2, reads GAGVSQSPSNKVTEKGKDVELRCDPISGHTALYWYRQSLGQGLEFLIYFQGNSAPDKSGLPSDRFSAERTGGSVSTLTIQRTQQEDSAVYLCASSFTGNYGYTFGSGTRLTVV.

This clone was seen just once. This sequence joins TRBV2 and TRBJ1-5; D unclear. The length of the CDR3 is 14 residues. Germline-derived CDR1 and CDR2 are SNHLY and FYNNEI. V was shortened by 3 bases and J by 5 bases, with 11 bases between the two germline ends. The DNA of the CDR3 is TGTGCCAGCAGTGAGAGGCGGCAAGATCAGCCCCAGCATTTT. Residues: CASSERRQDQPQHF. The full variable domain, completed using reference TRBV2 and TRBJ1-5, is EPEVTQTPSHQVTQMGQEVILRCVPISNHLYFYWYRQILGQKVEFLVSFYNNEISEKSEIFDDQFSVERPDGSNFTLKIRSTKLEDSAMYFCASSERRQDQPQHFGDGTRLSIL.

This clone was seen once. This chain joins TRBV2 and TRBJ1-1; the match to TRBD1 covers 8 bases. Germline V gives CDR1 SNHLY, CDR2 FYNNEI. The CDR3 is 14 amino acids. V shed 7 bases and J 4 bases; nucleotides not matched to a gene: 8. The CDR3 region has the DNA TGTGCCAGCACCCTTACAGGGGGGATCACTGAAGCTTTCTTT. It codes for CASTLTGGITEAFF.

Remarks on this clone: Relative to the germline gene, one junction end is altered; a read error may explain this. The same CDR3 arises from other DNA sequences in this sample as well. V gene TRBV7-7 combines with J gene TRBJ1-1; no definite D call. CDR3 length: 13 residues. Germline loops: CDR1 SSHAT, CDR2 FNYEAQ (reference sequence). For the CDR3, the DNA is TGTGCTAGCAGCTTACGGGGAAACACTGAAGCTTTCTTT. This encodes CASSLRGNTEAFF.

This chain joins TRBV27 and TRBJ1-5; no firm D call. Germline lookup yields CDR1 MNHEY and CDR2 SMNVEV (reference sequence). The germline V and J ends were trimmed by 5 bases and 6 bases, with 17 bases remaining between them. The CDR3 extends over 15 amino acids. The CDR3 region has the DNA TGTGCCAGCAGTGCAACGGGAGTCGGACGTCAGCCCCAGCATTTT. This codes for CASSATGVGRQPQHF.

This clone came up a few times. The genes are TRBV7-2 and TRBJ1-1; TRBD1 aligns across 7 bases. The CDR3 has 13 amino acids. Germline CDR1 and CDR2: SGHTA and FQGNSA. V trimming: 8 bases; J trimming: 12 bases; junction bases outside the gene matches: 15. CDR3 sequence (DNA): TGTGCCAGCTCCCCCAATAGGGACAGTATGCCTTTCTTT. This translates into CASSPNRDSMPFF.

The rearrangement links TRBV7-2 to TRBJ1-1; D gene uncertain. V lost 3 bases to trimming and J lost 2 bases, with 13 bases between them. Germline lookup yields CDR1 SGHTA and CDR2 FQGNSA. The CDR3 spans 15 residues. CDR3: CASSFASTSNTEAFF. The DNA of the CDR3 is TGTGCCAGCAGCTTCGCGAGTACCTCCAACACTGAAGCTTTCTTT.

This clone was counted once. The genes are TRBV14 and TRBJ1-6; 7 nucleotides align to TRBD1. Germline loops: CDR1 SGHDN, CDR2 FVKESK. The CDR3 runs 18 residues. V lost 1 base to trimming and J lost 8 bases; unmatched junction nucleotides: 14. CDR3 sequence: CASSQVKFRGIVDSPLHF. CDR3 coding DNA: TGTGCCAGCAGCCAAGTAAAATTCAGGGGGATTGTGGATTCACCCCTCCACTTT.

The chain combines TRBV3-1 (or the pseudogene TRBV3-2) with TRBJ1-1; 8 nucleotides agree with TRBD1. The germline V gene encodes CDR1 LGHDT and CDR2 YNNKEL (reference sequence). Germline trimming cut 3 bases from V and 5 bases from J; bases unmatched to any gene: 8. The CDR3 contains 15 residues. CDR3 bases: TGTGCCAGCAGCCATCGAGACAGGGGTCGGACTGAAGCTTTCTTT. It yields the protein CASSHRDRGRTEAFF.

This sequence joins TRBV5-1 and TRBJ2-3; D is possibly TRBD2 (6 bases). Trimming took 3 bases from V and 1 from J, leaving 12 bases between them. CDR1 and CDR2 from the germline V gene are SGHRS and YFSETQ. This CDR3 contains 15 residues. CDR3 in amino acids: CASSSGWGGTDTQYF. The CDR3 coding sequence is TGCGCCAGCAGCTCCGGGTGGGGGGGCACAGATACGCAGTATTTT.

In its sample, this clone was seen a few times. The rearrangement joins TRBV10-3 to TRBJ2-3, with D possibly being TRBD2 (5 bases). CDR1 is ENHRY and CDR2 is SYGVKD in the germline V gene. The CDR3 covers 16 residues. V dropped 7 bases and J dropped 0 bases, with 17 bases sitting between them. The chain's CDR3 is CAITPLGSESTDTQYF. As DNA, the CDR3 is TGTGCCATCACTCCCCTGGGTAGCGAGAGCACAGATACGCAGTATTTT.

As regards this clone: Sequence at one end of the junction differs from germline and may be a read error. J is TRBJ1-4 and V is TRBV30; unclear D gene. Germline V gives CDR1 GTSNPN, CDR2 SVGIG (reference sequence). The CDR3 loop spans 11 amino acids. This chain's CDR3 is CAWMVADIGGF. The CDR3, as DNA: TGTGCCTGGATGGTGGCGGATATTGGAGGATTT.

This chain connects TRBV7-2 to TRBJ1-2, with 7 bases aligning to TRBD1. The CDR3 sequence is 15 residues long. V was clipped by 5 bases and J by 8 bases; unmatched bases: 14. Looked up from germline, CDR1 is SGHTA and CDR2 is FQGNSA. CDR3 bases: TGTGCCAGCAGCCCCTGGAGTGAGGGGGCTGTGGGCTACACCTTC. Its protein is CASSPWSEGAVGYTF.

This chain links TRBV4-3 with TRBJ2-7; D is perhaps TRBD1 (6 bases). CDR1 and CDR2 from the germline V gene are LGHNA and YSLEER. Between the trimmed V and J ends, which lost 0 bases and 3 bases, there was a span of 9 bases. This CDR3 region has 14 residues. The chain's CDR3 is CASSQEQGDYEQYF. The CDR3 DNA sequence: TGCGCCAGCAGCCAAGAACAGGGAGACTACGAGCAGTACTTC.

Concerning this clone: Other DNA sequences of this sample code for an identical CDR3. The genes are TRBV11-2 and TRBJ1-2, with D uncertain. The CDR3 has 12 residues. Trimming cost V 4 bases and J 0 bases, with 3 bases left between them. Germline CDR1 SGHAT, CDR2 FQNNGV. The DNA of the CDR3 is TGTGCCAGCAGCTACTCTAACTATGGCTACACCTTC. This sequence encodes CASSYSNYGYTF. The full variable domain, in which reference TRBV11-2 and TRBJ1-2 provide the parts outside the CDR3, is EAGVAQSPRYKIIEKRQSVAFWCNPISGHATLYWYQQILGQGPKLLIQFQNNGVVDDSQLPKDRFSAERLKGVDSTLKIQPAKLEDSAVYLCASSYSNYGYTFGSGTRLTVV.

The gene calls are TRBV19 and TRBJ2-1; D ambiguous. The germline gives CDR1 LNHDA, CDR2 SQIVND (reference sequence). V was pared by 3 bases and J by 6 bases, with 6 bases between. This CDR3 region has 12 residues. The CDR3 DNA reads as TGTGCCAGTAGTATGCGCGCCAATGAGCAGTTCTTC. Translation gives CASSMRANEQFF.

The CDR3 loop reads CASSYTGTGMSPLHF. CDR3 nucleotide sequence: TGTGCCAGCAGTTATACAGGGACAGGGATGTCACCCCTCCACTTT. The chain combines TRBV27 with TRBJ1-6; 9 bases are shared with TRBD1. In germline, CDR1 is MNHEY, CDR2 SMNVEV (reference sequence). V shed 4 bases, J shed 10 bases, and the junction held 8 bases outside the gene matches. The CDR3 totals 15 residues.

This rearrangement joins TRBV10-3 to TRBJ2-2; 8 bases map to TRBD2. The CDR3 contains 13 residues. J was trimmed by 7 bases and V by 8 bases; bases with no gene match: 6. Germline lookup yields CDR1 ENHRY and CDR2 SYGVKD. The chain's CDR3 is CAIQREYGGELFF. The CDR3 region has the DNA TGTGCCATCCAGCGGGAGTACGGCGGGGAGCTGTTTTTT.